Below, 14 T cell receptor beta chains from the same sample are listed, as sequenced in a study of beta chain features in type 1 diabetes. Every bit of the isolated RNA underwent reverse transcription, so sequencing read expressed TCRB transcripts. Profiled with immunoSEQ multiplex PCR; TCRdb holds only in-frame clones, not every one. The repertoire holds roughly 330,000 clones, approximately 11% seen once, with 0.015% in the top ten. Sequenced material: naive CD4+ T cells from blood. Receptors originate from a woman in her 30s in good health.

This sequence joins TRBV29-1 and TRBJ2-1; 9 bases align to TRBD2. CDR1 is SQVTM, CDR2 ANQGSEA, per germline. The CDR3 has 14 amino acids. J gave up 5 bases and V 7 bases, and 9 bases lay outside the gene matches. For the CDR3, the DNA is TGCAGCGCTGTTGGGACTAGCACAGACAATGAGCAGTTCTTC. It encodes CSAVGTSTDNEQFF.

There are a few counts of this clone. V gene TRBV19 combines with J gene TRBJ2-1; 9 nucleotides match TRBD2. Trimming cost V 6 bases and J 1 base; bases outside gene matches: 4. Germline V gives CDR1 LNHDA, CDR2 SQIVND (reference sequence). The CDR3 totals 15 residues. CDR3 sequence reads: CASRRTSASYNEQFF. As DNA, the CDR3 is TGTGCCAGTAGAAGGACTAGCGCGTCCTACAATGAGCAGTTCTTC.

The rearrangement joins TRBV29-1 to TRBJ1-3, with D perhaps matching TRBD1 (6 bases). The V and J ends lost 6 bases and 0 bases respectively, with 9 bases between them. Germline CDR1 is SQVTM and CDR2 is ANQGSEA. CDR3 length equals 13 residues. DNA of the CDR3: TGCAGCGTCGAGGGACACTCTGGAAACACCATATATTTT. Protein product: CSVEGHSGNTIYF.

The chain employs TRBV6-5 and TRBJ2-1; D may be TRBD2 (6 bases). The germline CDR1 and CDR2 sequences are MNHEY and SVGAGI. With 6 bases removed from V and 8 bases from J, the gap between germline ends came to 17 bases. CDR3 length: 14 residues. As DNA, the CDR3 is TGTGCCAGCAGAGATAGCGGCGGGGTCTATGAGCAGTTCTTC. Its translation: CASRDSGGVYEQFF.

This chain joins TRBV2 and TRBJ2-5; perhaps TRBD1 as D (6 bases). Trimming took off 4 bases at V and 5 bases at J, with 17 bases between the two ends. From germline, CDR1 is SNHLY and CDR2 FYNNEI. This CDR3 is 15 amino acids long. This chain's CDR3 is CASSGHYTGRETQYF. The CDR3 coding sequence is TGTGCCAGCAGTGGACATTATACAGGGCGGGAGACCCAGTACTTC.

This rearrangement joins TRBV5-1 to TRBJ2-1; 12 nucleotides align to TRBD2. Germline CDR1 reads SGHRS; CDR2 reads YFSETQ. The V segment lost 2 bases and the J segment 8 bases; nucleotides outside the gene matches: 8. The CDR3 is 16 amino acids. The CDR3 DNA reads TGCGCCAGCAGCTTCCAGACTAGCGGGAGCTATTATGAGCAGTTCTTC. It specifies CASSFQTSGSYYEQFF.

This clone was seen a single time. This chain uses TRBV19 with TRBJ1-4; D is uncertain. Germline V gene sequence: CDR1 LNHDA, CDR2 SQIVND (reference sequence). Trimming stripped 2 bases from V and 7 bases from J, with 11 bases between. The CDR3 extends over 14 amino acids. Here the CDR3 reads CASSIIRGTEKLFF. The CDR3 region has the DNA TGTGCCAGTAGTATAATACGGGGAACTGAAAAACTGTTTTTT.

This clone was counted only a few times. The rearrangement links TRBV9 to TRBJ2-7; D remains ambiguous. CDR1 SGDLS and CDR2 YYNGEE come from the germline V gene. This CDR3 comprises 16 residues. Trimming removed 0 bases from V and 1 base from J, with 14 bases in between. The CDR3: CASSVGRHDRSYEQYF. The DNA for the CDR3 is TGTGCCAGCAGCGTAGGACGACACGACCGATCCTACGAGCAGTACTTC.

The chain has TRBV15 and TRBJ1-1; a possible D gene is TRBD1 (6 bases). V dropped 4 bases and J dropped 4 bases, with 16 bases sitting between them. Germline V gene data show CDR1 as LNHNV and CDR2 as YYDKDF (reference sequence). The CDR3 sequence is 15 residues long. The CDR3 loop reads CATSMRGSGGTEAFF. The CDR3 region has the DNA TGTGCCACCAGCATGAGGGGGAGTGGAGGCACTGAAGCTTTCTTT.

This clone has only a few counts. This chain uses TRBV5-6 with TRBJ2-3; no clear D gene. The germline CDR1 and CDR2 sequences are SGHDT and YYEEEE. CDR3 size: 15 residues. V lost 2 bases and J lost 6, with 16 bases in between. The CDR3 is CASSFRPSTRDTQYF. For the CDR3, the DNA is TGTGCCAGCAGCTTCCGGCCCTCCACGAGGGATACGCAGTATTTT. Using reference TRBV5-6 and TRBJ2-3 for the parts outside the CDR3, the full variable domain is DAGVTQSPTHLIKTRGQQVTLRCSPKSGHDTVSWYQQALGQGPQFIFQYYEEEERQRGNFPDRFSGHQFPNYSSELNVNALLLGDSALYLCASSFRPSTRDTQYFGPGTRLTVL.

This clone turned up a few times. The chain carries TRBV10-3 and TRBJ2-5; D is uncertain. The ends were cut back, 3 bases at V and 2 bases at J, with 10 bases in the middle. This CDR3 comprises 14 residues. In germline, CDR1 is ENHRY, CDR2 SYGVKD. The CDR3 protein is CAISDKTSQETQYF. The DNA of the CDR3 is TGTGCCATCAGTGATAAGACTTCGCAAGAGACCCAGTACTTC.

This clone was picked up a small number of times. The chain links TRBV19 to TRBJ2-7, with D perhaps matching TRBD2 (6 bases). CDR3 size: 12 residues. The germline V and J ends were trimmed by 6 bases and 3 bases, with 9 bases remaining between them. Germline V gene lookup returns CDR1 LNHDA and CDR2 SQIVND (reference sequence). CDR3 nucleotide sequence: TGTGCCAGTAGATCTAGCGACTACGAGCAGTACTTC. Translated: CASRSSDYEQYF.

This clone was detected only a few times. This sequence joins TRBV11-2 and TRBJ2-3; D remains unclear. The germline V gene encodes CDR1 SGHAT and CDR2 FQNNGV. The CDR3 has 15 amino acids. V was trimmed by 5 bases and J by 4 bases, leaving 16 bases between them. The CDR3 sequence: CASSPVGRNADTQYF. CDR3 DNA sequence: TGTGCCAGCAGCCCGGTGGGCAGGAACGCAGATACGCAGTATTTT.

V is TRBV19 and J is TRBJ2-6; D might be TRBD1 (5 bases). Germline V lookup: CDR1 LNHDA, CDR2 SQIVND (reference sequence). This CDR3 is built from 16 residues. V was shortened by 5 bases and J by 2 bases, with 13 bases between the two germline ends. This CDR3 reads CASSASRVAGANVLTF. The CDR3 DNA is TGTGCCAGTAGTGCATCCAGGGTTGCTGGGGCCAACGTCCTGACTTTC.